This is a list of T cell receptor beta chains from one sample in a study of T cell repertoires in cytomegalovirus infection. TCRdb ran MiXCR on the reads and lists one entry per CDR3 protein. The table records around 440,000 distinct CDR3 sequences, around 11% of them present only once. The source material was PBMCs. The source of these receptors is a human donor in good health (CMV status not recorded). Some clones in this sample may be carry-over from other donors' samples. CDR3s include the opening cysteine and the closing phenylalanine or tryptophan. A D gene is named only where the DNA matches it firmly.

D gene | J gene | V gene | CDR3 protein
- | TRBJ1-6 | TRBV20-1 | CSASGILSSYNSPLHF
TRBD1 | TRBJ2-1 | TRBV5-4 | CASRSTGAAYNEQFF
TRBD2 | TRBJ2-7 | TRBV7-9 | CASSAKLAGGIDEQYF
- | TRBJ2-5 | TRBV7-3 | CASSLGLGGETQYF
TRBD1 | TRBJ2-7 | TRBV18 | CASSPPRDRDPYEQYF
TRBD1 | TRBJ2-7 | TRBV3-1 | CASSHLDRGEQYF
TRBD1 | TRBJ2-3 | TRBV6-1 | CASDRGATDTQYF
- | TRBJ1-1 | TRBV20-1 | CSAMVGDTEAFF
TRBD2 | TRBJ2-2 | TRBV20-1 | CSAWDYRGRGELFF
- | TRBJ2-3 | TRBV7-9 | CASSLGLAADTQYF
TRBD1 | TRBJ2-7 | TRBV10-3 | CAISQTGVGEQYF
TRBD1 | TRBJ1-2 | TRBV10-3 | CAISPDRANGYTF
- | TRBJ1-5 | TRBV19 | CASIERSLGNQPQHF
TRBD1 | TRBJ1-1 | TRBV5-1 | CASSLAGTGTRREAFF
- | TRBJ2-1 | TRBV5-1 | CASSRDGFNEQFF
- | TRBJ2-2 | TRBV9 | CASSPRGWSFTGELFF
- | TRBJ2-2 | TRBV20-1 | CSARQEPNTGELFF
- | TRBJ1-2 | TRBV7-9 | CATLSGAGYGYTF
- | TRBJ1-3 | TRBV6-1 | CASRFLGGSGNTIYF
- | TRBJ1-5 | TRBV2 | CASRKHGGQPQHF
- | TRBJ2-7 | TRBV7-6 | CASSLEASSYEQYF
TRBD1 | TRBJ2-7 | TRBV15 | CATSRGQGEEQYF
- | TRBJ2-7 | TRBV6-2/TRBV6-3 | CASSSPPGLKSYEQYF
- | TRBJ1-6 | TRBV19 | CASSMGVPWRSPLHF
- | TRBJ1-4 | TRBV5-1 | CASSRDGINEKLFF
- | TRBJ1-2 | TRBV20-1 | CSARPGLLPGGYTF
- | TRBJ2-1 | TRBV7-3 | CASSNGGVPGQFF
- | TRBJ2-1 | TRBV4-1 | CASSQEASPYNEQFF
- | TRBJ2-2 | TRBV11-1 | CASSVTGLDPTGELFF
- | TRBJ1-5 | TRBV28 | CASSLVEETHSNQPQHF
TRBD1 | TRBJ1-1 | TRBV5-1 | CASVRDRVNTEAFF
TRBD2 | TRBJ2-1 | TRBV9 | CASSVEGGREYNEQFF